This TCR beta chain was found in a study of T-cell memory formation after mild COVID-19. General study points: Researchers report contracting CD4+ clones mostly in CM and EM, with CD8+ clones in EMRA. Balance between CD4 and CD8 was seen in clones contracting day 15 to 85, and a CD4+ lean was seen in later expanders. The second-wave clones peaking on day 37 were not confirmed as SARS-CoV-2-specific.

5'RACE primed from the constant segment yielded TCR alpha and TCR beta cDNA libraries bearing sample barcodes and UMIs. TCRdb re-analysed the 5' RACE reads in MiXCR, keeping a single row per CDR3 protein. The sample lists hundreds of thousands of distinct CDR3 sequences, 15% to 20% occurring once. The germline CDR1 and CDR2 sequences are SGHRS and YFSETQ. V was shortened by 1 base and J by 3 bases, with 13 bases between the two germline ends. The CDR3 spans 15 residues. This clonotype was seen more than once but under ten times. Its antigen remains unknown. This chain joins TRBV5-1 and TRBJ1-1, with a weak D call TRBD1 (5 bases). The sample taken for sequencing was PBMCs or a T cell subset sorted from them (not recorded which). The sequence was obtained from an adult woman who had mild COVID-19 (a few samples of this study predate the infection). Cell type and time point are not known. CDR3 in DNA: TGCGCCAGCAGCTTGCAAGCGCCAGGGTACACTGAAGCTTTCTTT. Translated, it gives CASSLQAPGYTEAFF. Looking up the rest from reference TRBV5-1 and TRBJ1-1 gives the full variable domain: KAGVTQTPRYLIKTRGQQVTLSCSPISGHRSVSWYQQTPGQGLQFLFEYFSETQRNKGNFPGRFSGRQFSNSRSEMNVSTLELGDSALYLCASSLQAPGYTEAFFGQGTRLTVV.